The entry below gives a single T cell receptor beta chain sequence along with its context. Its specific antigen is unknown. Per-base quality was not reported, and no clone a single base away is much larger than it. TCR beta CDR3 regions were sequenced from DNA using the immunoSEQ Assay. As for the original processing: To compute T cell density, TCR beta template counts were normalized to usable DNA, which was estimated by amplifying housekeeping genes. Using the preseqR package, richness was estimated by extrapolating to 120,000 templates for tissue samples and 400,000 templates for PBMC samples. Clonality was defined by subtracting Pielou's evenness from one. Differential abundance testing on productive amino-acid clonotypes, with a minimum total count of 5 and an alpha of 0.1, was used to identify tissue-enriched TCRs. The Jaccard Index and the Morisita Overlap Index were used to measure how much the repertoires overlapped between compartments. GLIPH grouped TCR beta CDR3s together with public tetramer-defined viral CDR3s, and a viral motif had to include at least three viral sequences and show V-gene enrichment. TCRdb holds this immuneACCESS table with in-frame rearrangements only. Some clones are missing; in checked studies, unresolved V genes explain under half, and the rest has no known cause. V and J calls and clone size follow that table, whereas D and trimming were derived from the DNA. For this sample there are tens of thousands of clones; around nine tenths appear just once. The ten largest make up about 20% of the sample.

At diagnosis, peripheral blood, uninvolved tumor-adjacent lung and tumor were collected and were preserved as a mix of fresh-frozen and FFPE material. For TCR repertoire profiling, blood samples were analyzed as peripheral blood mononuclear cells. For CDR1 and CDR2, the germline V gene lists LGHNA and YSLEER. The CDR3, from cysteine to phenylalanine, totals 15 residues. Only the CDR3 region is kept as DNA, spanning 45 bases read in frame from base 1. The junction carries 7 bases between V and J, which are trimmed by 1 base and 0 bases respectively. The sample originates from a study of T cells in localized non-small cell lung cancer (dated by TCRdb to 2020 to 2022). Context from the whole study: T cell repertoires of hundreds of early-stage NSCLC patients were analyzed, with tumors being compared against uninvolved tumor-adjacent lungs. The cohort was made up of some 240 treatment-naive NSCLC patients whose localized lung tumors had been resected. The mean age of the NSCLC patients was just over 65 years, with about 120 men and 107 women. Summary of the overall study and its limitations: Because multi-region tumor sequencing was not done, intratumor heterogeneity could not be ruled out. Longer overall survival was associated with higher T cell density in blood, whereas shorter survival was associated with higher clonality in adjacent lung. Because of the exploratory design, TCR variables were selected using unadjusted p-values without false-discovery rate correction. Of the top 100 tumor clones, a median of approximately 60 were detected in paired uninvolved adjacent lung; about 28 were also among that lung's top 100. The highest T cell clonality was observed in uninvolved tumor-adjacent lung, where clonality exceeded that of tumor, suggesting that antigenic responses were more focused in uninvolved tumor-adjacent lung.

Material: peripheral blood, obtained before any cancer treatment. This sequence uses TRBV4-3 and TRBJ2-1, with the D gene uncertain. This receptor was identified in a man aged 35-69 years with stage I squamous cell lung carcinoma. CDR3 region: CASSQVASSYNEQFF. At the DNA level, the sequence is TGCGCCAGCAGCCAAGTGGCGTCCTCCTACAATGAGCAGTTCTTC.